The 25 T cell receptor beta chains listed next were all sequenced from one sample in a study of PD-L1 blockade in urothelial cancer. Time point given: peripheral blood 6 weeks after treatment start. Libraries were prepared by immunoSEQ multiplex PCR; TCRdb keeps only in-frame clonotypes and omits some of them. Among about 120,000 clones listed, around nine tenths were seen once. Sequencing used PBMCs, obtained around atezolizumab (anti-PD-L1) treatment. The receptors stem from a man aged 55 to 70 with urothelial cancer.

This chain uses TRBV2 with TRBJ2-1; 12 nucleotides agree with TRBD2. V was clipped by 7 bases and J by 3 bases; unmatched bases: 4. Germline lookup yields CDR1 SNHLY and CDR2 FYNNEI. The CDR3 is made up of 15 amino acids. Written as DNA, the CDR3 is TGTGCCAGCACCCCACTAGCGGGAGGCTACAATGAGCAGTTCTTC. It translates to CASTPLAGGYNEQFF.

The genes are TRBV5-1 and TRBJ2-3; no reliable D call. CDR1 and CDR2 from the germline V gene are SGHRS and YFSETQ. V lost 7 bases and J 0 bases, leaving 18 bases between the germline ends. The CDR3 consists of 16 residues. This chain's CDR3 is CASRYGRDTSTDTQYF. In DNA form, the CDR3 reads TGCGCCAGCCGATACGGCCGCGACACGAGCACAGATACGCAGTATTTT.

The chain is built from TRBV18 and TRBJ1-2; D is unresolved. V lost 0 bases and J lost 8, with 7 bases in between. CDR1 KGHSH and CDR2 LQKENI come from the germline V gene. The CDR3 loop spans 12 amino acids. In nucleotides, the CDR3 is TGTGCCAGCTCACCACCGCGGGGAGGCTACACCTTC. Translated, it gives CASSPPRGGYTF. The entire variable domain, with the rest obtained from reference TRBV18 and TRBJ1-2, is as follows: NAGVMQNPRHLVRRRGQEARLRCSPMKGHSHVYWYRQLPEEGLKFMVYLQKENIIDESGMPKERFSAEFPKEGPSILRIQQVVRGDSAAYFCASSPPRGGYTFGSGTRLTVV.

CDR3 DNA: TGTGCCTGGAATCTGGGACAGGGTTCGAACACTGAAGCTTTCTTT. Translated: CAWNLGQGSNTEAFF. The chain has TRBV30 and TRBJ1-1, with 9 nucleotides matching TRBD1. J gave up 1 base and V 4 bases, and 7 bases lay outside the gene matches. This CDR3 has 15 amino acids. From germline, CDR1 is GTSNPN and CDR2 SVGIG (reference sequence).

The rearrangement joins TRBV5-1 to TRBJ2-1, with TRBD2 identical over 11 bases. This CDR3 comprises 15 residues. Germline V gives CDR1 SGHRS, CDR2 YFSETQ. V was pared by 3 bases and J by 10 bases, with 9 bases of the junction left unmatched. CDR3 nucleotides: TGCGCCAGCAGCTCCGGGGCTAGCGGGGGGCTGGAGCAGTTCTTC. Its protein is CASSSGASGGLEQFF.

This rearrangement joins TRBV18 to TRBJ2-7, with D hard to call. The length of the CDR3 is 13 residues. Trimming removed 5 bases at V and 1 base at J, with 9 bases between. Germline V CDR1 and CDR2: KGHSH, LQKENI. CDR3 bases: TGTGCCAGCTCATTCACAGCATCCTACGAGCAGTACTTC. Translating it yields CASSFTASYEQYF.

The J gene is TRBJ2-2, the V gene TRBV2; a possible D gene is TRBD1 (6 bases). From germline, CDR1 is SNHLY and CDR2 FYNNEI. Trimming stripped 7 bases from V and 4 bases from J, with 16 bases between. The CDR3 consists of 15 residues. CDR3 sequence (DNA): TGTGCCAGCACCCGACAGGAGAGGACCACCGGGGAGCTGTTTTTT. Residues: CASTRQERTTGELFF.

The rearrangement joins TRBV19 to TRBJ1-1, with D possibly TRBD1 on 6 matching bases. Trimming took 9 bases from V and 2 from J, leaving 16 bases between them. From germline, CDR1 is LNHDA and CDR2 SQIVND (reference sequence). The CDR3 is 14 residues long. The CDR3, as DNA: TGTGCCAGCAACCCTCAGGGGATCAACACTGAAGCTTTCTTT. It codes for CASNPQGINTEAFF.

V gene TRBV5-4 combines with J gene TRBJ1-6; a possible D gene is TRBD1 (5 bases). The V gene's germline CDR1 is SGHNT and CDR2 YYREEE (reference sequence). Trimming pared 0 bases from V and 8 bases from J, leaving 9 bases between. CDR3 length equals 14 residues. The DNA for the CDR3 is TGTGCCAGCAGCTTGGCAGGGCTGGATTCACCCCTCCACTTT. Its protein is CASSLAGLDSPLHF.

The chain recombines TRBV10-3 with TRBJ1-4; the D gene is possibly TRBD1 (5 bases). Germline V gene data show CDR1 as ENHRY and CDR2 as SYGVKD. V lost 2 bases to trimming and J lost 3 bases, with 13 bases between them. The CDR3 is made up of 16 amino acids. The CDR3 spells CAISEVEGAANEKLFF. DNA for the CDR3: TGTGCCATCAGTGAGGTGGAAGGGGCGGCTAATGAAAAACTGTTTTTT.

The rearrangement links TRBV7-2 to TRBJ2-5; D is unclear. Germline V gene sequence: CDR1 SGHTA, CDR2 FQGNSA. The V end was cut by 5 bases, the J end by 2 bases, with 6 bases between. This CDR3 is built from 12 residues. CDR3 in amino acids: CASSPRQETQYF. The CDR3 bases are TGTGCCAGCAGCCCCCGTCAAGAGACCCAGTACTTC.

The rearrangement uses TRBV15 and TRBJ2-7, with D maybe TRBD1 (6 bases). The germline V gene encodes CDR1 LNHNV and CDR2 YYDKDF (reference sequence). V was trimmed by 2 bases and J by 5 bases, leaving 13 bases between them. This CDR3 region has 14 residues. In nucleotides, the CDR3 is TGTGCCACCAGCAGACCTCAGGGGATCCACGAGCAGTACTTC. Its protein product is CATSRPQGIHEQYF.

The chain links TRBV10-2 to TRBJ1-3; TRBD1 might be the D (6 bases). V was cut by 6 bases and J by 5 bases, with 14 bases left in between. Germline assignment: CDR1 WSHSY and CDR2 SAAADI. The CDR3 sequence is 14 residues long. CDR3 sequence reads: CASRNRDNRNTIYF. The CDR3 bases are TGCGCCAGCAGGAACAGGGATAATAGAAACACCATATATTTT.

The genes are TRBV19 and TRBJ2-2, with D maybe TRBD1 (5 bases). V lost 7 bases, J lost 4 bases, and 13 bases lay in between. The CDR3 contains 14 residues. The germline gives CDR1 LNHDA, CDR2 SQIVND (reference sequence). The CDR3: CASKSRALTGELFF. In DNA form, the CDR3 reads TGTGCCAGTAAGAGCAGGGCTCTCACCGGGGAGCTGTTTTTT.

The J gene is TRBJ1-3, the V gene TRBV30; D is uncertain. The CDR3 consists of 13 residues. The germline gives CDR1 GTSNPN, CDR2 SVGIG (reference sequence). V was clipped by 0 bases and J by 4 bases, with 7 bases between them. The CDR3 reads CAWSVLPGNTIYF. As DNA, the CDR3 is TGTGCCTGGAGTGTACTGCCAGGAAACACCATATATTTT.

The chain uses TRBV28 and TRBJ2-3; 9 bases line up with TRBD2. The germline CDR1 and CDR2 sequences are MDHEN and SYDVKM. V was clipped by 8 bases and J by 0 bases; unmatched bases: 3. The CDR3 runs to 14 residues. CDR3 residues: CASQLAGSTDTQYF. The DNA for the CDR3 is TGTGCCAGCCAGCTAGCGGGAAGCACAGATACGCAGTATTTT.

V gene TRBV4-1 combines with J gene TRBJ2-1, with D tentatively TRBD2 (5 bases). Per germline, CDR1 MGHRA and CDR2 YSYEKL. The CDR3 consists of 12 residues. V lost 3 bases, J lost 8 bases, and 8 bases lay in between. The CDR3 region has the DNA TGCGCCAGCAGCCACCATAGCGATGAGCAGTTCTTC. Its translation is CASSHHSDEQFF.

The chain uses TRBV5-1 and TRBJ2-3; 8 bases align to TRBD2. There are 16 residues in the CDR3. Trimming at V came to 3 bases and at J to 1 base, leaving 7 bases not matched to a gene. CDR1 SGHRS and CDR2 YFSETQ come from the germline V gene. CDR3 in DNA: TGCGCCAGCAGCTCCGCGGCGGGGGGCGGCACAGATACGCAGTATTTT. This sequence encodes CASSSAAGGGTDTQYF.

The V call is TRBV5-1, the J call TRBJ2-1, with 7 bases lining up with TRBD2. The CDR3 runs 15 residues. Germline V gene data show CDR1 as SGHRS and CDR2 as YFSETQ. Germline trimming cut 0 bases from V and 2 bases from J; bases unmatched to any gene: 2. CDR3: CASSLVGTTYNEQFF. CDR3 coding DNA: TGCGCCAGCAGCTTGGTCGGGACTACCTACAATGAGCAGTTCTTC.

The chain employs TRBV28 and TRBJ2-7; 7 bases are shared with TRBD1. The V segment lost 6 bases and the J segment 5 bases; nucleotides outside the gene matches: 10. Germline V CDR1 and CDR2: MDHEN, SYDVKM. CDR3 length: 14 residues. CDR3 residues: CASSPDRVRHEQYF. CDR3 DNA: TGTGCCAGCAGCCCTGACAGGGTCCGTCACGAGCAGTACTTC.

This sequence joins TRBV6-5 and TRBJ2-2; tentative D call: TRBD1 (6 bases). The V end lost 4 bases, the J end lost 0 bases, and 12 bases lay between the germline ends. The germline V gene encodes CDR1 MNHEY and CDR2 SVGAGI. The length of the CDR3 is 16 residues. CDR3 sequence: CASSLGQYPNTGELFF. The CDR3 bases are TGTGCCAGCAGTTTAGGACAGTATCCGAACACCGGGGAGCTGTTTTTT.

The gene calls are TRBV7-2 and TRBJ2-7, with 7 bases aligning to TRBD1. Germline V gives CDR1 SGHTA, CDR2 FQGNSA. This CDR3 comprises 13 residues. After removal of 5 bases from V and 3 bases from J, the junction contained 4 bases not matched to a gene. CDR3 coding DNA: TGTGCCAGCAGCGCAAGGGGGCACTACGAGCAGTACTTC. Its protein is CASSARGHYEQYF.

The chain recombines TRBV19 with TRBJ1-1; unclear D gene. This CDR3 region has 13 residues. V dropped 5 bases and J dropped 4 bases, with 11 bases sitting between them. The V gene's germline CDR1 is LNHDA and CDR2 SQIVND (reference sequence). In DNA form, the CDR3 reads TGTGCCAGTAGTCCTGGGCTCGCCACTGAAGCTTTCTTT. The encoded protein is CASSPGLATEAFF.

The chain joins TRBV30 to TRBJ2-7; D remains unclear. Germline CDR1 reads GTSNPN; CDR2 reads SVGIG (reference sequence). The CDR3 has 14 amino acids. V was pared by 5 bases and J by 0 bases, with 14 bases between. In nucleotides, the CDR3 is TGTGCCTGGGGATTAGCCTTAAACTCCTACGAGCAGTACTTC. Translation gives CAWGLALNSYEQYF.

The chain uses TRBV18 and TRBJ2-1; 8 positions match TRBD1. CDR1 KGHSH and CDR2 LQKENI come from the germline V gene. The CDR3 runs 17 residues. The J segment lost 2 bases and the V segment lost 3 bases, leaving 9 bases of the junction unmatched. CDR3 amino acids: CASSPPRGQETYNEQFF. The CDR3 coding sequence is TGTGCCAGCTCACCCCCCCGGGGACAGGAGACCTACAATGAGCAGTTCTTC.